The 17 T cell receptor beta chains given below trace back to one sample, sequenced in a study of response to subunit inactivated influenza vaccine. TCRdb recomputed calls from the RT-PCR reads with MiXCR, one row per CDR3 protein. The table records about 780,000 distinct CDR3 sequences, approximately 17% of them present only once. Sequences were derived from PBMCs from blood, sampled 5 to 6 days after vaccination. These receptor sequences come from a man between 50 and 59 years old who received an inactivated influenza vaccine.

The chain is built from TRBV6-5 and TRBJ2-7; 7 bases match TRBD1. This CDR3 spans 14 amino acids. Germline CDR1 is MNHEY and CDR2 is SVGAGI. V lost 2 bases to trimming and J lost 9 bases; unmatched junction nucleotides: 10. CDR3 region: CASSYMRQGRVQYF. In DNA form, the CDR3 reads TGTGCCAGCAGTTACATGCGACAGGGAAGGGTGCAGTACTTC.

This sequence joins TRBV5-1 and TRBJ2-7, with TRBD2 matching 9 bases. The CDR3 extends over 16 amino acids. Germline-derived CDR1 and CDR2 are SGHRS and YFSETQ. The trim removed 0 bases at V and 4 bases at J, leaving 8 bases unmatched. CDR3 bases: TGCGCCAGCAGCTTGGCCTCCGGGACTAGCCTGTACGAGCAGTACTTC. Its translation is CASSLASGTSLYEQYF.

In its sample, this clonotype was seen many times. CDR3 amino acids: CASSYAGGSTDTQYF. In DNA, the CDR3 is TGTGCCAGCAGTTACGCTGGGGGGAGCACAGATACGCAGTATTTT. The chain carries TRBV6-5 and TRBJ2-3; D is perhaps TRBD2 (6 bases). Germline CDR1 MNHEY, CDR2 SVGAGI. This CDR3 contains 15 residues. Trimming stripped 2 bases from V and 0 bases from J, with 9 bases between.

The rearrangement links TRBV6-5 to TRBJ2-7; D not resolved. Germline lookup yields CDR1 MNHEY and CDR2 SVGAGI. CDR3 length: 11 residues. V was trimmed by 8 bases and J by 5 bases, leaving 10 bases between them. In DNA form, the CDR3 reads TGTGCCAGCGGACGTAGGGACGAGCAGTACTTC. Its protein is CASGRRDEQYF.

The chain joins TRBV23-1 to TRBJ2-7; weak D call: TRBD2 (7 bases). TRBV23-1 is an open reading frame whose function is uncertain. The length of the CDR3 is 16 residues. V was clipped by 0 bases and J by 3 bases, with 15 bases between them. CDR3 in DNA: TGCGCCAGCAGTCAATCTGGGGGGGCGTTAAACTACGAGCAGTACTTC. Translation gives CASSQSGGALNYEQYF.

This clonotype has just a few counts. The CDR3 bases are TGTGCCAGCACCTTTTCTCGTGGAAATTTCTACGAGCAGTACTTC. This gives the protein CASTFSRGNFYEQYF. The chain has TRBV6-2 or TRBV6-3 and TRBJ2-7; D unclear. Trimming took off 7 bases at V and 3 bases at J, with 19 bases between the two ends. The CDR3 is 15 residues long. CDR1 MNHEY and CDR2 SVGEGT come from the germline V gene.

This clonotype occurred many times. The chain couples TRBV12-3 or TRBV12-4 to TRBJ2-7; D ambiguous. This CDR3 has 15 residues. Deletions cut 3 bases from V and 3 bases from J, with 15 bases between. CDR3 residues: CASSFQSPWRYEQYF. Here the CDR3 DNA reads TGTGCCAGCAGTTTCCAGTCCCCATGGCGCTACGAGCAGTACTTC.

This clonotype showed up just a few times. The V and J genes are TRBV7-2 and TRBJ2-5, with D possibly TRBD1 on 6 matching bases. CDR3 length: 14 amino acids. V lost 1 base and J lost 7, with 13 bases in between. Germline CDR1 and CDR2: SGHTA and FQGNSA. The CDR3 protein is CASSLVGQYSTQYF. Written as DNA, the CDR3 is TGTGCCAGCAGCTTAGTAGGACAGTACTCGACCCAGTACTTC.

This chain links TRBV29-1 with TRBJ2-3; D possibly corresponds to TRBD1 (6 bases). Trimming shortened V by 8 bases and J by 3 bases, and 18 bases separated the two germline ends. The length of the CDR3 is 14 residues. Germline CDR1 SQVTM, CDR2 ANQGSEA. The CDR3 coding sequence is TGCAGCCTAAACGACAGGCCCGGTACAGATACGCAGTATTTT. This translates into CSLNDRPGTDTQYF.

This clonotype was found a few times. The chain carries TRBV20-1 and TRBJ1-4, with D perhaps matching TRBD1 (5 bases). Per germline, CDR1 DFQATT and CDR2 SNEGSKA (reference sequence). Trimming cost V 0 bases and J 4 bases, with 18 bases left between them. This CDR3 has 17 amino acids. The CDR3 DNA is TGCAGTGCTAGAGACCCCTCTCGACCGGGGCGTAATGAAAAACTGTTTTTT. This translates into CSARDPSRPGRNEKLFF.

The chain uses TRBV7-2 and TRBJ2-7; 7 positions match TRBD1. Germline CDR1 SGHTA, CDR2 FQGNSA. The ends lost 1 base at V and 2 bases at J; junction bases unmatched: 5. This CDR3 is 15 amino acids long. The CDR3 is CASSLGQGTPYEQYF. In DNA form, the CDR3 reads TGTGCCAGCAGCTTAGGACAGGGTACACCCTACGAGCAGTACTTC.

In DNA form, the CDR3 reads TGTGCCAGCAGTGTGCCGGGACAGGGGTACAATGAGCAGTTCTTC. Its protein product is CASSVPGQGYNEQFF. The genes are TRBV25-1 and TRBJ2-1; 10 bases are shared with TRBD1. There are 15 residues in the CDR3. Germline lookup yields CDR1 MGHDK and CDR2 SYGVNS. The ends lost 4 bases at V and 4 bases at J; junction bases unmatched: 4. Full variable domain (missing parts from reference TRBV25-1 and TRBJ2-1): EADIYQTPRYLVIGTGKKITLECSQTMGHDKMYWYQQDPGMELHLIHYSYGVNSTEKGDLSSESTVSRIRTEHFPLTLESARPSHTSQYLCASSVPGQGYNEQFFGPGTRLTVL.

This rearrangement joins TRBV20-1 to TRBJ1-1, with no clear D. The germline V gene encodes CDR1 DFQATT and CDR2 SNEGSKA (reference sequence). This CDR3 has 14 amino acids. Trimming shortened V by 5 bases and J by 0 bases, and 13 bases separated the two germline ends. CDR3 coding DNA: TGCAGTGCTCCGCGGGAGAACATGAACACTGAAGCTTTCTTT. Its protein is CSAPRENMNTEAFF.

In this sample, this clonotype turned up a few times. The V gene is TRBV20-1, the J gene TRBJ2-2; unclear D gene. Germline CDR1 DFQATT, CDR2 SNEGSKA (reference sequence). Trimming shortened V by 3 bases and J by 3 bases, and 5 bases separated the two germline ends. CDR3 size: 12 residues. DNA of the CDR3: TGCAGTGCTAGCCTATACACCGGGGAGCTGTTTTTT. As protein: CSASLYTGELFF.

This chain links TRBV2 with TRBJ2-1, with 8 bases identical to TRBD2. Germline V gene lookup returns CDR1 SNHLY and CDR2 FYNNEI. The CDR3 loop spans 14 amino acids. V dropped 2 bases and J dropped 5; count of bases not matched to a gene: 2. CDR3 sequence reads: CASSERTSHNEQFF. The CDR3 coding sequence is TGTGCCAGCAGTGAAAGGACTAGCCACAATGAGCAGTTCTTC. Based on the CDR3 plus reference TRBV2 and TRBJ2-1, the full variable domain is EPEVTQTPSHQVTQMGQEVILRCVPISNHLYFYWYRQILGQKVEFLVSFYNNEISEKSEIFDDQFSVERPDGSNFTLKIRSTKLEDSAMYFCASSERTSHNEQFFGPGTRLTVL.

This chain uses TRBV25-1 with TRBJ2-7; D not resolved. Germline V gene sequence: CDR1 MGHDK, CDR2 SYGVNS. The CDR3 extends over 13 amino acids. V lost 0 bases to trimming and J lost 8 bases, with 11 bases between them. This CDR3 is CASSEYSGVKQYF. CDR3 sequence (DNA): TGTGCCAGCAGTGAATATTCTGGAGTAAAGCAGTACTTC.

This clonotype appeared many times. The CDR3 coding sequence is TGCAGTGCGGGGGCTAGCGGGGAGGGCTACGAGCAGTACTTC. Protein sequence: CSAGASGEGYEQYF. The chain employs TRBV20-1 and TRBJ2-7, with 9 positions matching TRBD2. Germline lookup yields CDR1 DFQATT and CDR2 SNEGSKA (reference sequence). The CDR3 runs to 14 residues. V shed 6 bases, J shed 3 bases, and the junction held 9 bases outside the gene matches.